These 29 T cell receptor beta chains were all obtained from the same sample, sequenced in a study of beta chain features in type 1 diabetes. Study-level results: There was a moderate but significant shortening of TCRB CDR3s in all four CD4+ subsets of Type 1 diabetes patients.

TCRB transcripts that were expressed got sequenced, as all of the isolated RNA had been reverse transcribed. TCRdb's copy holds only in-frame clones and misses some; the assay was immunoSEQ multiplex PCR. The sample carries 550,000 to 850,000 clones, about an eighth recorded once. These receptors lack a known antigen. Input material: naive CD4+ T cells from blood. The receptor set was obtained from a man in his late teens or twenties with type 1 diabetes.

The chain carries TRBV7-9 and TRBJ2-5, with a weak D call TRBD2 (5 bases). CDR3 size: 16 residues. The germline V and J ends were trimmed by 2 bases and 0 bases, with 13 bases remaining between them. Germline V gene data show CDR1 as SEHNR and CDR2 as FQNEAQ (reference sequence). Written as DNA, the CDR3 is TGTGCCAGCAGCTTACAAGGCTCGGGGAACCAAGAGACCCAGTACTTC. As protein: CASSLQGSGNQETQYF. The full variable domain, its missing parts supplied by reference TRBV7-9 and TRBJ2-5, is DTGVSQNPRHKITKRGQNVTFRCDPISEHNRLYWYRQTLGQGPEFLTYFQNEAQLEKSRLLSDRFSAERPKGSFSTLEIQRTEQGDSAMYLCASSLQGSGNQETQYFGPGTRLLVL.

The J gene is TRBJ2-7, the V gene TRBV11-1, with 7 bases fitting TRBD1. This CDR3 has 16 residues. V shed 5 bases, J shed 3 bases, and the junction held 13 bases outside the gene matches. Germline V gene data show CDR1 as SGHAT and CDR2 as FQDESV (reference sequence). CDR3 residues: CASSRINTGVGYEQYF. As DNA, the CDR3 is TGTGCCAGCAGCCGAATCAACACAGGGGTAGGCTACGAGCAGTACTTC.

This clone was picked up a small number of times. CDR3 in amino acids: CSVLGRTDTQYF. CDR3 nucleotides: TGCAGCGTACTGGGACGCACAGATACGCAGTATTTT. The chain recombines TRBV29-1 with TRBJ2-3, with D perhaps TRBD1 or TRBD2 (5 bases each). Trimming cost V 6 bases and J 1 base, with 8 bases left between them. Germline lookup yields CDR1 SQVTM and CDR2 ANQGSEA. CDR3 size: 12 residues.

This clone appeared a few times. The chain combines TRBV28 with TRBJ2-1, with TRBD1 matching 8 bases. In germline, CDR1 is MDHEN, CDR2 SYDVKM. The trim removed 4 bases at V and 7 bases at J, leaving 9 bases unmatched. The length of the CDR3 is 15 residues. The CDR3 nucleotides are TGTGCCAGCAGTTCCTCTGGACAGGGTTTGAATGAGCAGTTCTTC. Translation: CASSSSGQGLNEQFF.

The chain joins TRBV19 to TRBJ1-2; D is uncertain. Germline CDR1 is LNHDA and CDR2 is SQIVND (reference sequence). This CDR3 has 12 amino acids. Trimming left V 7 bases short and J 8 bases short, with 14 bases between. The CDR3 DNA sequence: TGTGCCAGTAAAGAGCAGGTTGGGGGCTACACCTTC. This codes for CASKEQVGGYTF.

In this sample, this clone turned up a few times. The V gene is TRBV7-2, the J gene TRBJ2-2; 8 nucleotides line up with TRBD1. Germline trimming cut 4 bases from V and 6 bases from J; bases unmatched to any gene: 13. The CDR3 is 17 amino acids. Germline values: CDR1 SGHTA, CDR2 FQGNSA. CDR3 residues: CASSSRRDRPSPGELFF. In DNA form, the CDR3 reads TGTGCCAGCAGCTCCCGCCGGGACAGGCCATCCCCCGGGGAGCTGTTTTTT. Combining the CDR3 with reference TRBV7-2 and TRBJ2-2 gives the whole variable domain GAGVSQSPSNKVTEKGKDVELRCDPISGHTALYWYRQSLGQGLEFLIYFQGNSAPDKSGLPSDRFSAERTGGSVSTLTIQRTQQEDSAVYLCASSSRRDRPSPGELFFGEGSRLTVL.

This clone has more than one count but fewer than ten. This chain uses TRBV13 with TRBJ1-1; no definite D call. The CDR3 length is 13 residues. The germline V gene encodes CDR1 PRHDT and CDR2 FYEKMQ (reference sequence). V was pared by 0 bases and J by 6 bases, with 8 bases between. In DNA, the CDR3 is TGTGCCAGCAGCTTAGGGGGCAGAGCTGAAGCTTTCTTT. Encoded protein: CASSLGGRAEAFF.

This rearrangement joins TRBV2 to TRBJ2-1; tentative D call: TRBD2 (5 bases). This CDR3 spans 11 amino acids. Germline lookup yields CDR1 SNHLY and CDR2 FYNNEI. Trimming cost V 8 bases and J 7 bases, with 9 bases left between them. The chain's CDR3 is CASDRRNEQFF. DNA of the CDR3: TGTGCCAGCGACCGGAGGAATGAGCAGTTCTTC. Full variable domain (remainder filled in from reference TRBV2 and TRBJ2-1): EPEVTQTPSHQVTQMGQEVILRCVPISNHLYFYWYRQILGQKVEFLVSFYNNEISEKSEIFDDQFSVERPDGSNFTLKIRSTKLEDSAMYFCASDRRNEQFFGPGTRLTVL.

CDR3 loop: CAICYGYTF. The CDR3 DNA reads TGTGCCATCTGTTATGGCTACACCTTC. This rearrangement joins TRBV6-4 to TRBJ1-2, with unresolved D. The V and J ends lost 10 bases and 5 bases respectively, with 5 bases between them. Germline assignment: CDR1 MRHNA and CDR2 SNTAGT. This CDR3 comprises 9 residues.

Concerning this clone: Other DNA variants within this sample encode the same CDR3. CDR3 loop: CASSAQGASYNEQFF. In DNA, the CDR3 is TGTGCCAGCAGTGCACAGGGGGCTTCCTACAATGAGCAGTTCTTC. This chain uses TRBV6-4 with TRBJ2-1; 9 bases fit TRBD1. Germline lookup yields CDR1 MRHNA and CDR2 SNTAGT. V shed 4 bases and J 1 base; nucleotides not matched to a gene: 2. The CDR3 spans 15 residues.

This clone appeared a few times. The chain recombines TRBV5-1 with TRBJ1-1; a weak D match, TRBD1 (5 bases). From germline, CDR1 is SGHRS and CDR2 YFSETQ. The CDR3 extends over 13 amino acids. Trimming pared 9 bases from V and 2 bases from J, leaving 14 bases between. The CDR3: CATTDNSNTEAFF. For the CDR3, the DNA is TGCGCCACCACGGACAACAGTAACACTGAAGCTTTCTTT. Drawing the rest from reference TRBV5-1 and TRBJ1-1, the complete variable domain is KAGVTQTPRYLIKTRGQQVTLSCSPISGHRSVSWYQQTPGQGLQFLFEYFSETQRNKGNFPGRFSGRQFSNSRSEMNVSTLELGDSALYLCATTDNSNTEAFFGQGTRLTVV.

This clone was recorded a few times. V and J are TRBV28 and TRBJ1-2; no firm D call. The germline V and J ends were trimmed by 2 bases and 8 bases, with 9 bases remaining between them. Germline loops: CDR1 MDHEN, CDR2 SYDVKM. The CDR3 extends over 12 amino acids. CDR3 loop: CASSLIGEGYTF. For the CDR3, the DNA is TGTGCCAGCAGTTTAATCGGGGAAGGCTACACCTTC.

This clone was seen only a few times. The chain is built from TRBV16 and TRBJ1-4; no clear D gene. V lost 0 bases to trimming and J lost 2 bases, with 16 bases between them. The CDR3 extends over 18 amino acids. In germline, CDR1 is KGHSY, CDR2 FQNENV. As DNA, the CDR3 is TGTGCCAGCAGCCAATCCGTGGGCTTCTTGGGGACTAATGAAAAACTGTTTTTT. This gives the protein CASSQSVGFLGTNEKLFF. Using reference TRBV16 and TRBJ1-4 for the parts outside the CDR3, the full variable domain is GEEVAQTPKHLVRGEGQKAKLYCAPIKGHSYVFWYQQVLKNEFKFLISFQNENVFDETGMPKERFSAKCLPNSPCSLEIQATKLEDSAVYFCASSQSVGFLGTNEKLFFGSGTQLSVL.

DNA of the CDR3: TGTGCCAGCTTGTCCGCAGCCGGGGCCTACGAGCAGTACTTC. It translates to CASLSAAGAYEQYF. J is TRBJ2-7 and V is TRBV28; the D gene is possibly TRBD2 (5 bases). The CDR3 totals 14 residues. V was trimmed by 8 bases and J by 2 bases, leaving 16 bases between them. Germline CDR1 MDHEN, CDR2 SYDVKM.

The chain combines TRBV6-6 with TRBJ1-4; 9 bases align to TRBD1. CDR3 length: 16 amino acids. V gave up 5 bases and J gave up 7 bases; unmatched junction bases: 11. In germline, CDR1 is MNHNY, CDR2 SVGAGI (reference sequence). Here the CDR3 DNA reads TGTGCCAGCAGTCCGACGCCGGGACAGGGAGGTGAAAAACTGTTTTTT. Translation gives CASSPTPGQGGEKLFF.

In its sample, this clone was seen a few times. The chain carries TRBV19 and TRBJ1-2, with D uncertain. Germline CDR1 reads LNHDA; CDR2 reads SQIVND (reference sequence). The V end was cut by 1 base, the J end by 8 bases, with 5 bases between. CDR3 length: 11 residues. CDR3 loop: CASSIGGGYTF. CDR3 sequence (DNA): TGTGCCAGTAGTATAGGTGGCGGCTACACCTTC.

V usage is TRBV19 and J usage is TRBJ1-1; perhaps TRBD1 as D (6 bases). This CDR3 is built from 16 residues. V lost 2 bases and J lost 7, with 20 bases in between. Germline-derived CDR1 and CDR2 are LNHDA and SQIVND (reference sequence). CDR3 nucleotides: TGTGCCAGTAGTATAAGGCAGGGGATTGTTTCGGGTGAAGCTTTCTTT. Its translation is CASSIRQGIVSGEAFF.

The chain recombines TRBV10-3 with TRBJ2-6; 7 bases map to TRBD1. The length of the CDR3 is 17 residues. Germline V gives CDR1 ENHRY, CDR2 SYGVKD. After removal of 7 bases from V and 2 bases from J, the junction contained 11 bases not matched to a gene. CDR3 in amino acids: CAITPTGNMAGANVLTF. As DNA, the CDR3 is TGTGCCATCACTCCGACAGGGAATATGGCTGGGGCCAACGTCCTGACTTTC.

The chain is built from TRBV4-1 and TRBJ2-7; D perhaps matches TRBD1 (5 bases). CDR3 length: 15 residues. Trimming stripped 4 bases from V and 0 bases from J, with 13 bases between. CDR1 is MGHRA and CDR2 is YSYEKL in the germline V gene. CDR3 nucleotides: TGCGCCAGCAGCCCCCAAAGGGGCAGCTCCTACGAGCAGTACTTC. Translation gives CASSPQRGSSYEQYF.

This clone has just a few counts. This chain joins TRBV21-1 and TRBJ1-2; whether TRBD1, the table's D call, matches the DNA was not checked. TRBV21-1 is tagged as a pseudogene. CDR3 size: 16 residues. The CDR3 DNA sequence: TGTGCCAGCAGCAAAGTACCCAGGGGAGCTAACTATGGCTACACCTTC. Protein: CASSKVPRGANYGYTF.

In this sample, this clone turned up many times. This CDR3 reads CAWGNTEAFF. The CDR3 DNA is TGTGCCTGGGGGAACACTGAAGCTTTCTTT. The V gene is TRBV30, the J gene TRBJ1-1; D is ambiguous. V lost 5 bases to trimming and J lost 1 base, with 2 bases between them. The CDR3 has 10 residues. Germline-derived CDR1 and CDR2 are GTSNPN and SVGIG (reference sequence).

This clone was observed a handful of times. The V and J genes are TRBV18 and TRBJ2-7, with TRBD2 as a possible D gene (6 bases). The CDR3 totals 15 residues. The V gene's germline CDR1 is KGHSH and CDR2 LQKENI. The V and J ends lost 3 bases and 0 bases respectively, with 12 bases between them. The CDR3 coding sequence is TGTGCCAGCTCACCGAAGGCGGGACTCTCCTACGAGCAGTACTTC. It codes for CASSPKAGLSYEQYF.

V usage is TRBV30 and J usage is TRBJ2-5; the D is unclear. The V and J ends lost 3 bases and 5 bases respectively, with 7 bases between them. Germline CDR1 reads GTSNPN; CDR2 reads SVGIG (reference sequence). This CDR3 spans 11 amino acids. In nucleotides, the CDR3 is TGTGCCTGGAGCGGAGAGGAGACCCAGTACTTC. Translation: CAWSGEETQYF.

The CDR3 DNA is TGCGCCAGCAGCCAGGGGACAGGGGGCGATGGGGAGCAGTTCTTC. This encodes CASSQGTGGDGEQFF. The genes are TRBV4-1 and TRBJ2-1, with 12 positions matching TRBD1. This CDR3 spans 15 amino acids. CDR1 and CDR2 from the germline V gene are MGHRA and YSYEKL. The trim removed 3 bases at V and 10 bases at J, leaving 7 bases unmatched.

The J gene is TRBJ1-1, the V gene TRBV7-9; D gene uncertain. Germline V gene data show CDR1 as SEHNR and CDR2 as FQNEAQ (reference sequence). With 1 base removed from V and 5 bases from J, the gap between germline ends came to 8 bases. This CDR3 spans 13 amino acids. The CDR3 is CASSLEVETEAFF. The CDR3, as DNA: TGTGCCAGCAGCTTAGAGGTAGAAACTGAAGCTTTCTTT.

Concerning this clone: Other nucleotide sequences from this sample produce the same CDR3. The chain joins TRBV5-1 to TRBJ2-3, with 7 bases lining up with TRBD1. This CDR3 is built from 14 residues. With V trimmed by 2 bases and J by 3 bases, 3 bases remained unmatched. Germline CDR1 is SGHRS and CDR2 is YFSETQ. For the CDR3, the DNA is TGCGCCAGCAGCTTTGGGGACAGTACAGATACGCAGTATTTT. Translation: CASSFGDSTDTQYF.

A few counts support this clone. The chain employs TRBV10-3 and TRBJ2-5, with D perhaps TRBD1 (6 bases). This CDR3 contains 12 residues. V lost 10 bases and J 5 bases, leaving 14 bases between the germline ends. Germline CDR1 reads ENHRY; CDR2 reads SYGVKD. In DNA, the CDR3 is TGTGCCACCCAGGGGTCAGGGGAGACCCAGTACTTC. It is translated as CATQGSGETQYF.

The CDR3 DNA reads TGTGCCAGCCCTAATGAAAAACTGTTTTTT. Protein sequence: CASPNEKLFF. The chain combines TRBV6-7 with TRBJ1-4; D not resolved. TRBV6-7 counts as an open reading frame of uncertain function. The CDR3 sequence is 10 residues long. V was pared by 8 bases and J by 3 bases, with 1 base between.

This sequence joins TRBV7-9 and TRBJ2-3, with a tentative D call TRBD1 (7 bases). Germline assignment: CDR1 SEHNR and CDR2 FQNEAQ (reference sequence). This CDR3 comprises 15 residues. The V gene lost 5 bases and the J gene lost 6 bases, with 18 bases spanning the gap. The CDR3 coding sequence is TGTGCCAGCAGCCCGGAGGGGGCAAAGGCCGATACGCAGTATTTT. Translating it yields CASSPEGAKADTQYF.